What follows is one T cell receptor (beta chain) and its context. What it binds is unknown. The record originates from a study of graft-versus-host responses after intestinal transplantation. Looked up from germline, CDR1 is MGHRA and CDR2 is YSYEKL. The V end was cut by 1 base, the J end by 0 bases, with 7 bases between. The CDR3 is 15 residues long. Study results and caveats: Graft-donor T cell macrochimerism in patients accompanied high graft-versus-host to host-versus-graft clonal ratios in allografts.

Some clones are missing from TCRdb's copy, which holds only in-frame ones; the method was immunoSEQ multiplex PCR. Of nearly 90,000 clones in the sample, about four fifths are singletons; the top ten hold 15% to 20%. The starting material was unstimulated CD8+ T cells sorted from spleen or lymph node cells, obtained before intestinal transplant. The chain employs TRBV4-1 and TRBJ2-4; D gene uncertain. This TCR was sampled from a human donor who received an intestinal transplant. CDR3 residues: CASSQVILAKNIQYF. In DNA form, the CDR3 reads TGCGCCAGCAGCCAAGTGATATTAGCCAAAAACATTCAGTACTTC.